A selection of T cell receptor beta chains follows, all from one sample in a study of CDR3 diversity in severe acne. A single record per CDR3 protein comes from TCRdb applying MiXCR to the PCR reads. The sample consists of approximately 90,000 distinct CDR3 sequences, less than 65% of them appearing once. The sample consisted of blood. These receptors were collected from a male donor with severe acne vulgaris. The CDR3 runs from the conserved cysteine through the conserved F or W. A D gene is named only where the DNA matches it firmly. For some rows the clone size is stated as once, few or many, or as a class when expanded; others skip it.

CDR3 DNA,CDR3 protein,clone size,D gene,J gene,V gene
TGCGCCAGCAGGGGGACTAGCGGGAGATTCCCCTACGAGCAGTACTTC,CASRGTSGRFPYEQYF,-,TRBD2,TRBJ2-7,TRBV10-1
TGTGCCAGCAGCGATACAGGGGCGGGAGCCTGGACCTACGAGCAGTACTTC,CASSDTGAGAWTYEQYF,-,-,TRBJ2-7,TRBV7-9
TGTGCCAGCAGCGATAGGGGGCGAAACACTGAAGCTTTCTTT,CASSDRGRNTEAFF,many,TRBD1,TRBJ1-1,TRBV7-9
TGCGCCAGCAGCGGCGAAGGAATTAGCTCCTATAATTCACCCCTCCACTTT,CASSGEGISSYNSPLHF,many,-,TRBJ1-6,TRBV5-1
TGTGCCAGCAGCCCCGGACGGTCCTACAATGAGCAGTTCTTC,CASSPGRSYNEQFF,many,-,TRBJ2-1,TRBV7-6
TGTACCAGCAGCCGACTTTCCGGGGAGCTGTTTTTT,CTSSRLSGELFF,few,-,TRBJ2-2,TRBV11-2
TGTGCCAGCAGCGTAACTATCTACAATGAGCAGTTCTTC,CASSVTIYNEQFF,many,-,TRBJ2-1,TRBV9
TGTGCCAGCAGCCAACAGGGCCCCTACGAGCAGTACTTC,CASSQQGPYEQYF,medium-sized,-,TRBJ2-7,TRBV7-9
TGTGCCAGCAGTGGATTTGATCAGCCCCAGCATTTT,CASSGFDQPQHF,many,-,TRBJ1-5,TRBV6-1
TGTGCCAGCGGCCAGAATGTGAACACCGGGGAGCTGTTTTTT,CASGQNVNTGELFF,-,-,TRBJ2-2,TRBV14
TGTGCCAGCGGCGGTAGGACAGCAGACTACGAGCAGTACTTC,CASGGRTADYEQYF,many,-,TRBJ2-7,TRBV2
TGTGCCAGCAGCTTTCTAGCGGGAGGTGGAGAGACCCAGTACTTC,CASSFLAGGGETQYF,-,TRBD2,TRBJ2-5,TRBV14
TGTGCCAGCAGCGCCGGGGGGACTGGAAACACCATATATTTT,CASSAGGTGNTIYF,many,-,TRBJ1-3,TRBV9
TGTGCCAGCACACGTCATTCCGGGACAGTATACGAGCAGTACTTC,CASTRHSGTVYEQYF,many,TRBD1,TRBJ2-7,TRBV6-4
TGTGCCAGCAGCCCCTGGGGACTAGCGGGGGTTCCGCAGTATTTT,CASSPWGLAGVPQYF,many,TRBD2,TRBJ2-3,TRBV7-3
TGTGCCAGCAGGCCGACAGGGAGGAGTAGCAATCAGCCCCAGCATTTT,CASRPTGRSSNQPQHF,-,TRBD1,TRBJ1-5,TRBV6-5
TGCGCCAGCAGCCAAGTTCCTTGGGTGGGGACTGAAGCTTTCTTT,CASSQVPWVGTEAFF,-,-,TRBJ1-1,TRBV4-3
TGTGCCAGCAGCACCCGACAGTACTTC,CASSTRQYF,once,-,TRBJ2-5,TRBV7-2
TGCGCCAGCAGCCAAGTTGGACAGGGGTTAGCTAACTATGGCTACACCTTC,CASSQVGQGLANYGYTF,-,TRBD1,TRBJ1-2,TRBV4-3
TGTGCCAGCAGTCGGAGCGGGAGCGAACTGACCGGGGAGCTGTTTTTT,CASSRSGSELTGELFF,few,TRBD2,TRBJ2-2,TRBV6-4
TGCAGTGCTAGAGAGGAGCGGGAGGGCCTCAACGAGCAGTACTTC,CSAREEREGLNEQYF,many,TRBD2,TRBJ2-7,TRBV20-1
TGTGCTAGTGGGCTTCCGGGACAGACTAATGAGCAGTTCTTC,CASGLPGQTNEQFF,-,TRBD1,TRBJ2-1,TRBV12-5
TGTGCCAGCAGCTCTACAGCGCTCCGGTATGAAAAACTGTTTTTT,CASSSTALRYEKLFF,many,-,TRBJ1-4,TRBV5-6
TGTGCCAGCAGCGTAGGGACAGCGAACACCGGGGAGCTGTTTTTT,CASSVGTANTGELFF,-,-,TRBJ2-2,TRBV9
TGCAGTGCTAGAGACATTGGGGCTAGCGGGAGTTCCTACGAGCAGTACTTC,CSARDIGASGSSYEQYF,-,TRBD2,TRBJ2-7,TRBV20-1
TGCGCCAGCAGCCAAGGGGGACAGGTCGGTCGTCAGCCCCAGCATTTT,CASSQGGQVGRQPQHF,-,TRBD1,TRBJ1-5,TRBV7-8
TGTGCCAGCAGCCAAGAGCCACAGGTCCTTTATGGCTACACCTTC,CASSQEPQVLYGYTF,-,-,TRBJ1-2,TRBV6-4
TGTGCCAGCAGGGTCGGCGGGAGGGCTGATACGCAGTATTTT,CASRVGGRADTQYF,-,TRBD2,TRBJ2-3,TRBV2
TGTGCCAGCAGCCCCGGGACAAATTACAACGAGCAGCTCTTC,CASSPGTNYNEQLF,-,-,TRBJ2-1,TRBV7-3
TGCAGCGTCGGTGGACTAGCGGGTTTGCCAGGGAACACAGATACGCAGTATTTT,CSVGGLAGLPGNTDTQYF,-,TRBD2,TRBJ2-3,TRBV29-1
TGTGCCACCAGTGGCGATCGGACCCAGTACTTC,CATSGDRTQYF,-,-,TRBJ2-5,TRBV24-1
TGTGCCAGCAGTTCGAGGCAGCCCACCTCAAGCTCTGGAAACACCATATATTTT,CASSSRQPTSSSGNTIYF,few,-,TRBJ1-3,TRBV12-3/TRBV12-4
TGCAGCGTTGCGTCTAGCGGGCGCCAAGAGACCCAGTACTTC,CSVASSGRQETQYF,once,TRBD2,TRBJ2-5,TRBV29-1
TGTGCCAGCAGCTTAAGGGGCGGCGGGGCGAACACCGGGGAGCTGTTTTTT,CASSLRGGGANTGELFF,-,-,TRBJ2-2,TRBV7-6
TGTGCCAGCAGTACAGCCCAAGAGACCCAGTACTTC,CASSTAQETQYF,medium-sized,-,TRBJ2-5,TRBV6-5
TGTGCCAGCAGCCCCAGTTCTGAGAACACCGGGGAGCTGTTTTTT,CASSPSSENTGELFF,-,-,TRBJ2-2,TRBV9
TGCGCCAGCAGCCGACCAGGTCCCGAGCAGTACTTC,CASSRPGPEQYF,medium-sized,-,TRBJ2-7,TRBV4-1
TGCAGCGTTGAAATTACAGGGACCGGCAATCAGCCCCAGCATTTT,CSVEITGTGNQPQHF,-,-,TRBJ1-5,TRBV29-1
TGCAGCGTTCGGCAGTTGAACACTGAAGCTTTCTTT,CSVRQLNTEAFF,-,-,TRBJ1-1,TRBV29-1
TGCGCCAGCAGAGAAGGGAGCTCCTACGAGCAGTACTTC,CASREGSSYEQYF,many,-,TRBJ2-7,TRBV5-1
TGTGCCAGCCGCCGGGACAGTACCTACGAGCAGTACTTC,CASRRDSTYEQYF,-,TRBD1,TRBJ2-7,TRBV7-9
TGTGCCACCAGCAGGGGGGCAGACCAAGAGACCCAGTACTTC,CATSRGADQETQYF,-,-,TRBJ2-5,TRBV15
TGTGCCAGCAGCACTGGACTGAATTATGGCTACACCTTC,CASSTGLNYGYTF,-,-,TRBJ1-2,TRBV5-6
TGCAGTGCTAGAGAAGGGGGGGCTACCCCGAGCGGCTACACCTTC,CSAREGGATPSGYTF,many,-,TRBJ1-2,TRBV20-1
TGCAGCGTTGACAGAGGCACCGGGGAGCTGTTTTTT,CSVDRGTGELFF,-,-,TRBJ2-2,TRBV29-1
TGTGCCAGCAGTAGGGACAGGGCCTACAATGAAAAACTGTTTTTT,CASSRDRAYNEKLFF,-,TRBD1,TRBJ1-4,TRBV2
TGTGCCAGCAGCCAACTAGCCCATTCCTCCTACAATGAGCAGTTCTTC,CASSQLAHSSYNEQFF,many,-,TRBJ2-1,TRBV4-2
TGTGCCAGCAGGGAGCGGAGGGCGGAGACCCAGTACTTC,CASRERRAETQYF,-,-,TRBJ2-5,TRBV7-8
TGTGCCAGCAGTTACGCAGGGGGGTACGAGCAGTACTTC,CASSYAGGYEQYF,medium-sized,-,TRBJ2-7,TRBV6-5
TGTGCCAGCAGCCAGGATGGAACGGGACTCCCCTACGAGCAGTACTTC,CASSQDGTGLPYEQYF,-,-,TRBJ2-7,TRBV3-1
TGTGCCAGCAGTTTGAGGGCTAATACAGATACGCAGTATTTT,CASSLRANTDTQYF,many,-,TRBJ2-3,TRBV12-3/TRBV12-4
TGTGCCAGCAGTCTCCCTATTGGAGAAAACATTCAGTACTTC,CASSLPIGENIQYF,-,-,TRBJ2-4,TRBV2
TGTGCCAGCAGCCAGGGACAAATGAGCAATCAGCCCCAGCATTTT,CASSQGQMSNQPQHF,-,-,TRBJ1-5,TRBV11-2